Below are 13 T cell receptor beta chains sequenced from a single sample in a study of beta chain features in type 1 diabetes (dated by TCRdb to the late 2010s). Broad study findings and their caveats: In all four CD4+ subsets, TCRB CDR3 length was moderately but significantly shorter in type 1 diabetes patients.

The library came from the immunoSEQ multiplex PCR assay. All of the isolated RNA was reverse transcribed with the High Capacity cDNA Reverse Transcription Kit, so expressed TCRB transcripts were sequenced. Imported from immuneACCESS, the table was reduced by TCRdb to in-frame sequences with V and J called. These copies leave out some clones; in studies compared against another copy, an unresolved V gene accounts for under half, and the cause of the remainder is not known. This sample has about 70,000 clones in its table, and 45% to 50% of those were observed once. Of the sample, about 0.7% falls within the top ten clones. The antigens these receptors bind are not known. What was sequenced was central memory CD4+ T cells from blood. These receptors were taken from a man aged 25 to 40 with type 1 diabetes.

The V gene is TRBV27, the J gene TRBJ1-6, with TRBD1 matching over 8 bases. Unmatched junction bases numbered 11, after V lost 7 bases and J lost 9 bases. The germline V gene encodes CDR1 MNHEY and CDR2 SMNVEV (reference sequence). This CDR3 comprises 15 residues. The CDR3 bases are TGTGCCAGCACCCCAACCACAGGGGGGAGTTCACCCCTCCACTTT. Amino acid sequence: CASTPTTGGSSPLHF.

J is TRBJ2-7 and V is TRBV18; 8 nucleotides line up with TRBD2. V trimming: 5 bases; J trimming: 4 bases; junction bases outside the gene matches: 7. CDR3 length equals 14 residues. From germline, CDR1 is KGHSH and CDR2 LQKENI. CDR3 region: CASSTTSEAYEQYF. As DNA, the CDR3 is TGTGCCAGCTCAACGACTAGCGAAGCTTACGAGCAGTACTTC.

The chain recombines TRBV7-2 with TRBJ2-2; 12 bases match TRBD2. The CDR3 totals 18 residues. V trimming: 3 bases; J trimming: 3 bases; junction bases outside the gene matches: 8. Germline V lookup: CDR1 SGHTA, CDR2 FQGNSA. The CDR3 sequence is CASSFERLAGVDTGELFF. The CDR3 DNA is TGTGCCAGCAGCTTCGAGAGACTAGCGGGAGTCGACACCGGGGAGCTGTTTTTT.

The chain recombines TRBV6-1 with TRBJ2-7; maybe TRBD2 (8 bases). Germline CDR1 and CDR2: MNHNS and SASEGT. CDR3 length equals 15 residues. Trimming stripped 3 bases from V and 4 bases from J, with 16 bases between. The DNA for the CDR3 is TGTGCCAGCAGTGAGACAGGGAGCGGGAGTTACGAGCAGTACTTC. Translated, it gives CASSETGSGSYEQYF.

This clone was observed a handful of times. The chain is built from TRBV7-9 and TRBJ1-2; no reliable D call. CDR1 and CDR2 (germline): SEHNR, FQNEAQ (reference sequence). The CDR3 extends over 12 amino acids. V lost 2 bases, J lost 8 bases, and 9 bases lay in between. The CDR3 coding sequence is TGTGCCAGCAGCTTACTGAGGGAGGGCTACACCTTC. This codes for CASSLLREGYTF.

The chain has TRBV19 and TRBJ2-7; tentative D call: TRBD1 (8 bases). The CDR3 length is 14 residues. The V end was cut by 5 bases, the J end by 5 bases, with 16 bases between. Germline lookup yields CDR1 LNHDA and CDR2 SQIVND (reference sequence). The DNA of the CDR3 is TGTGCCAGTAGTCAAACAGGGGGGGGAGACGAGCAGTACTTC. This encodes CASSQTGGGDEQYF.

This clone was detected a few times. The CDR3 coding sequence is TGTGCCAGCAGCTTTACGACAGGGGGAGCCTACGAGCAGTACTTC. Its translation: CASSFTTGGAYEQYF. The chain couples TRBV5-5 to TRBJ2-7, with 9 nucleotides matching TRBD1. The CDR3 is 15 residues long. The V gene's germline CDR1 is SGHKS and CDR2 YYEKEE (reference sequence). V lost 2 bases, J lost 2 bases, and 5 bases stayed unmatched.

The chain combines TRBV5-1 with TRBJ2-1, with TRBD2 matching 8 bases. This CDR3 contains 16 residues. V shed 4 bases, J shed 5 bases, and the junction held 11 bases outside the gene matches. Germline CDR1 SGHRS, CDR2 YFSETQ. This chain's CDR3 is CASSPGREGNHNEQFF. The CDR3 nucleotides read TGCGCCAGCAGCCCCGGGAGGGAGGGGAACCACAATGAGCAGTTCTTC.

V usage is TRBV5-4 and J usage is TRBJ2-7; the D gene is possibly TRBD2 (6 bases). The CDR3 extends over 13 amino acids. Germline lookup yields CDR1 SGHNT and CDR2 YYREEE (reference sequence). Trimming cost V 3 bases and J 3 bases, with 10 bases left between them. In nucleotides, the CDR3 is TGTGCCAGCAGCTCGGCGGGGAGCTACGAGCAGTACTTC. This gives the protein CASSSAGSYEQYF.

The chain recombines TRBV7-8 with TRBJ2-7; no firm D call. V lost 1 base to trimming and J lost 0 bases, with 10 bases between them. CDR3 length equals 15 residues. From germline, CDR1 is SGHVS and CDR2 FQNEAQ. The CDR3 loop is CASSLGPRGSYEQYF. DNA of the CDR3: TGTGCCAGCAGCTTAGGTCCCCGAGGCTCCTACGAGCAGTACTTC.

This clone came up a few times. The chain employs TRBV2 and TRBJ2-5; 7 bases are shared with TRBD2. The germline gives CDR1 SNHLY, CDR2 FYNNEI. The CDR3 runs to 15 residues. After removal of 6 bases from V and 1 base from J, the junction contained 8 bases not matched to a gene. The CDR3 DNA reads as TGTGCCAGCAGCCTATCGACTAGCCTCCAAGAGACCCAGTACTTC. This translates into CASSLSTSLQETQYF.

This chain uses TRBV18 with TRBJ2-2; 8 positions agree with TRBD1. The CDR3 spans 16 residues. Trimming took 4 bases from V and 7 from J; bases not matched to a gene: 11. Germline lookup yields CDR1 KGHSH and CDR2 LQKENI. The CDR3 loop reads CASSLDRGRVGGELFF. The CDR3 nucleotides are TGTGCCAGCTCACTCGACAGGGGACGCGTCGGCGGGGAGCTGTTTTTT.

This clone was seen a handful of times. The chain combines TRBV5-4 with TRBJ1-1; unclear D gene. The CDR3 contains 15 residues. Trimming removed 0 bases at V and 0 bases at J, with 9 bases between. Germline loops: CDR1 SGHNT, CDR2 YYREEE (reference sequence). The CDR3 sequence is CASSLGQRMNTEAFF. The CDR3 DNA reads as TGTGCCAGCAGCTTGGGACAACGCATGAACACTGAAGCTTTCTTT.